A single sample is the source of the 31 T cell receptor beta chains below, sequenced in a study of blood T cells in healthy people across ages. Together with a sample-barcoded 5' primer, a J-beta primer mix was included in a second PCR lasting about 7 to 11 cycles. TCRdb passed the 5' RACE reads through MiXCR, listing each CDR3 protein once. The profile covers fewer than 2,000,000 distinct CDR3 sequences, with roughly two fifths appearing a single time and roughly 24% taken by the ten largest. Specimen: blood. Source of these receptors: a human donor in good health.

The table lists this clonotype with a few counts. The chain recombines TRBV20-1 with TRBJ1-5; 8 bases line up with TRBD1. V was pared by 6 bases and J by 6 bases, with 16 bases of the junction left unmatched. The CDR3 loop spans 16 amino acids. The germline V gene has CDR1 DFQATT and CDR2 SNEGSKA (reference sequence). CDR3 amino acids: CSAQIKGQGSFQPQHF. DNA of the CDR3: TGCAGTGCGCAAATCAAAGGACAGGGATCGTTTCAGCCCCAGCATTTT.

The chain carries TRBV10-3 and TRBJ2-1; 7 bases agree with TRBD1. The V gene end was trimmed by 0 bases and the J gene end by 6 bases; junction bases not matched to a gene: 8. The germline gives CDR1 ENHRY, CDR2 SYGVKD. This CDR3 is 16 amino acids long. CDR3 protein: CAISESTKQGSNEQFF. CDR3 DNA: TGTGCCATCAGTGAGTCGACCAAACAGGGGTCCAATGAGCAGTTCTTC.

V is TRBV4-3 and J is TRBJ2-5; a possible D gene is TRBD1 (5 bases). The CDR3 spans 17 residues. Germline V lookup: CDR1 LGHNA, CDR2 YSLEER. V lost 0 bases and J lost 11, with 25 bases in between. CDR3 nucleotides: TGCGCCAGCAGCCAAGATAATCTAGGCCAGGGATGGGATGAGCAGTACTTC. Translating it yields CASSQDNLGQGWDEQYF.

The V gene is TRBV7-2, the J gene TRBJ2-1; TRBD1 matches 8 bases. The CDR3 has 15 amino acids. V was pared by 7 bases and J by 7 bases, with 12 bases of the junction left unmatched. The V gene's germline CDR1 is SGHTA and CDR2 FQGNSA. CDR3 bases: TGTGCCAGCACTTTAGTGGGGCAGGGGGCGAATGAGCAGTTCTTC. This sequence encodes CASTLVGQGANEQFF.

The gene calls are TRBV6-5 and TRBJ1-4; no clear D. The length of the CDR3 is 14 residues. Germline CDR1 reads MNHEY; CDR2 reads SVGAGI. V lost 5 bases to trimming and J lost 6 bases, with 13 bases between them. In DNA form, the CDR3 reads TGTGCCAGCAGTCCAGAGGGCGCGGATGAAAAACTGTTTTTT. Translated, it gives CASSPEGADEKLFF.

This clonotype was seen a handful of times. The chain couples TRBV6-5 to TRBJ1-1; no firm D call. The CDR3 extends over 13 amino acids. The germline V gene encodes CDR1 MNHEY and CDR2 SVGAGI. Trimming shortened V by 7 bases and J by 6 bases, and 15 bases separated the two germline ends. CDR3 sequence: CASTPDGRSEAFF. CDR3 DNA sequence: TGTGCCAGCACCCCGGACGGGCGCTCTGAAGCTTTCTTT.

Here the CDR3 DNA reads TGTGCCAGCAGTCACCCTCTTAGGGGTATTTGGACAGATACGCAGTATTTT. This gives the protein CASSHPLRGIWTDTQYF. The V call is TRBV6-6, the J call TRBJ2-3, with D perhaps TRBD1 (5 bases). Germline values: CDR1 MNHNY, CDR2 SVGAGI (reference sequence). Trimming cost V 5 bases and J 3 bases, with 21 bases left between them. The CDR3 covers 17 residues.

V and J are TRBV7-9 and TRBJ1-2, with a weak D call TRBD1 (6 bases). Germline values: CDR1 SEHNR, CDR2 FQNEAQ (reference sequence). Trimming cost V 5 bases and J 2 bases, with 15 bases left between them. CDR3 size: 15 residues. The CDR3 DNA reads as TGTGCCAGCAGCGCGACCAACAGGGAGAACTATGGCTACACCTTC. It translates to CASSATNRENYGYTF.

The chain recombines TRBV6-5 with TRBJ1-4, with TRBD1 matching over 8 bases. V trimming: 6 bases; J trimming: 10 bases; junction bases outside the gene matches: 7. This CDR3 has 13 amino acids. Germline-derived CDR1 and CDR2 are MNHEY and SVGAGI. Here the CDR3 reads CASRDRAIGKLFF. CDR3 in DNA: TGTGCCAGCAGGGACAGGGCGATAGGAAAACTGTTTTTT.

This clonotype was seen at least ten times. J is TRBJ2-5 and V is TRBV29-1, with D possibly called TRBD1 or TRBD2 (6 bases each). V was cut by 4 bases and J by 4 bases, with 13 bases left in between. Germline loops: CDR1 SQVTM, CDR2 ANQGSEA. This CDR3 region has 13 residues. The CDR3 protein is CSVVMGGGETQYF. CDR3 bases: TGCAGCGTTGTCATGGGGGGCGGAGAGACCCAGTACTTC.

About this clonotype: Compared with germline, one end of the junction differs, possibly owing to a read error. The V gene is TRBV7-7, the J gene TRBJ2-2; either TRBD1 or TRBD2 may supply D (6 bases each). The CDR3 has 17 amino acids. CDR1 is SSHAT and CDR2 is FNYEAQ in the germline V gene (reference sequence). The CDR3 protein is CASSLFVTGANTGELFF. The CDR3 bases are TGTGCCAGCAGCTTATTTGTGACGGGGGCGAACACCGGGGAACTGTTTTTT.

This chain links TRBV7-2 with TRBJ1-4, with D unclear. Between the trimmed V and J ends, which lost 6 bases and 4 bases, there was a span of 12 bases. Germline CDR1 SGHTA, CDR2 FQGNSA. There are 14 residues in the CDR3. The CDR3 sequence: CASSAPEFNEKLFF. The CDR3 DNA is TGTGCCAGCAGTGCCCCAGAGTTTAATGAAAAACTGTTTTTT.

V usage is TRBV6-6 and J usage is TRBJ2-7; D is uncertain. V was cut by 5 bases and J by 0 bases, with 14 bases left in between. Germline V gene sequence: CDR1 MNHNY, CDR2 SVGAGI (reference sequence). This CDR3 is 15 amino acids long. The CDR3 spells CASSPRPQSSYEQYF. The DNA for the CDR3 is TGTGCCAGCAGTCCCCGGCCGCAAAGCTCCTACGAGCAGTACTTC.

The chain couples TRBV24-1 to TRBJ2-1; D is undetermined. Germline-derived CDR1 and CDR2 are KGHDR and SFDVKD. The CDR3 is made up of 12 amino acids. Trimming stripped 4 bases from V and 13 bases from J, with 13 bases between. The CDR3 region has the DNA TGTGCCACCAGTGACCCTCAAGAGACCCAGTTCTTC. As protein: CATSDPQETQFF.

The sample holds a few counts of this clonotype. The CDR3 sequence is CASSLDIGKETQYF. DNA for the CDR3: TGCGCCAGCAGCTTGGACATAGGCAAAGAGACCCAGTACTTC. This rearrangement joins TRBV5-1 to TRBJ2-5; D not certain. V lost 0 bases and J 3 bases, leaving 9 bases between the germline ends. This CDR3 spans 14 amino acids. The germline gives CDR1 SGHRS, CDR2 YFSETQ.

V usage is TRBV20-1 and J usage is TRBJ1-5, with 8 bases aligning to TRBD1. The CDR3 contains 15 residues. Germline trimming cut 2 bases from V and 2 bases from J; bases unmatched to any gene: 5. Looked up from germline, CDR1 is DFQATT and CDR2 is SNEGSKA (reference sequence). CDR3: CSARQGASGNQPQHF. DNA for the CDR3: TGCAGTGCTAGACAGGGGGCAAGTGGCAATCAGCCCCAGCATTTT.

In this sample, this clonotype turned up a few times. This sequence joins TRBV9 and TRBJ2-1, with TRBD2 matching over 7 bases. The J segment lost 3 bases and the V segment lost 0 bases, leaving 3 bases of the junction unmatched. Germline V gives CDR1 SGDLS, CDR2 YYNGEE. The CDR3 has 15 amino acids. DNA for the CDR3: TGTGCCAGCAGCGTAGAAGGACTAGACTACAATGAGCAGTTCTTC. Translated, it gives CASSVEGLDYNEQFF.

V and J are TRBV6-5 and TRBJ2-5, with TRBD1 as a possible D gene (5 bases). Trimming removed 0 bases at V and 3 bases at J, with 8 bases between. The CDR3 contains 14 residues. Germline CDR1 MNHEY, CDR2 SVGAGI. The CDR3 spells CASSYSGREETQYF. The CDR3 nucleotides are TGTGCCAGCAGTTACTCGGGCAGGGAAGAGACCCAGTACTTC.

The chain combines TRBV6-2 or TRBV6-3 with TRBJ1-2, with 10 bases identical to TRBD1. CDR3 length: 16 residues. Germline values: CDR1 MNHEY, CDR2 SVGEGT. The V segment lost 2 bases and the J segment 4 bases; nucleotides outside the gene matches: 7. This CDR3 is CASSYGTGAEGYGYTF. The DNA for the CDR3 is TGTGCCAGCAGTTACGGGACAGGGGCCGAGGGCTATGGCTACACCTTC.

This clonotype was recorded many times. The chain recombines TRBV4-1 with TRBJ2-7; no definite D call. Germline V CDR1 and CDR2: MGHRA, YSYEKL. CDR3 length equals 14 residues. The V and J ends lost 0 bases and 4 bases respectively, with 10 bases between them. Here the CDR3 reads CASSQEAGVYEQYF. The CDR3 DNA follows: TGCGCCAGCAGCCAAGAGGCAGGCGTGTACGAGCAGTACTTC.

The chain couples TRBV25-1 to TRBJ2-5; maybe TRBD2 (7 bases). V was trimmed by 6 bases and J by 11 bases, leaving 31 bases between them. The CDR3 contains 17 residues. Germline-derived CDR1 and CDR2 are MGHDK and SYGVNS. CDR3 DNA: TGTGCCAGCAGCACCCTCACGTGGACTAGGGGGAGGGATGAGCAGTACTTC. This sequence encodes CASSTLTWTRGRDEQYF. Full variable domain (outside the CDR3, taken from reference TRBV25-1 and TRBJ2-5): EADIYQTPRYLVIGTGKKITLECSQTMGHDKMYWYQQDPGMELHLIHYSYGVNSTEKGDLSSESTVSRIRTEHFPLTLESARPSHTSQYLCASSTLTWTRGRDEQYFGPGTRLLVL.

This clonotype was counted at least ten times. V and J are TRBV12-3 or TRBV12-4 and TRBJ2-4; maybe TRBD2 (6 bases). The CDR3 has 14 residues. V was cut by 3 bases and J by 9 bases, with 15 bases left in between. The CDR3 DNA reads as TGTGCCAGCAGTTTGGAGGGGAGGTATAGCATTCAGTACTTC. The encoded protein is CASSLEGRYSIQYF.

V gene TRBV5-1 combines with J gene TRBJ2-1, with 13 bases lining up with TRBD2. Germline CDR1 and CDR2: SGHRS and YFSETQ. The trim removed 4 bases at V and 5 bases at J, leaving 9 bases unmatched. This CDR3 has 17 amino acids. In nucleotides, the CDR3 is TGCGCCAGCAGCCTACTAGCGGGGGGGCCAAGGAACAATGAGCAGTTCTTC. Its translation: CASSLLAGGPRNNEQFF.

This rearrangement joins TRBV30 to TRBJ2-7; maybe TRBD2 (5 bases). Trimming removed 4 bases at V and 1 base at J, with 14 bases between. Germline CDR1 is GTSNPN and CDR2 is SVGIG (reference sequence). The CDR3 spans 14 residues. The CDR3 coding sequence is TGTGCCTGGAACCGGGATAGTGCTTCCTACGAGCAGTACTTC. This gives the protein CAWNRDSASYEQYF.

This clonotype turned up a few times. This chain uses TRBV29-1 with TRBJ1-1; unclear D gene. This CDR3 has 15 residues. V was cut by 0 bases and J by 0 bases, with 11 bases left in between. The V gene's germline CDR1 is SQVTM and CDR2 ANQGSEA. The CDR3 loop is CSVEDQGPMNTEAFF. CDR3 bases: TGCAGCGTTGAAGATCAAGGACCCATGAACACTGAAGCTTTCTTT.

This clonotype was counted a few times. This sequence joins TRBV7-2 and TRBJ2-3; possible D gene TRBD2, 5 bases. With 1 base removed from V and 2 bases from J, the gap between germline ends came to 10 bases. The CDR3 spans 15 residues. Germline CDR1 and CDR2: SGHTA and FQGNSA. The CDR3 reads CASSLGTPYTDTQYF. The CDR3 bases are TGTGCCAGCAGCTTAGGGACTCCATACACAGATACGCAGTATTTT.

The chain employs TRBV18 and TRBJ1-1, with TRBD1 identical over 7 bases. With V trimmed by 2 bases and J by 1 base, 4 bases remained unmatched. The germline CDR1 and CDR2 sequences are KGHSH and LQKENI. The CDR3 has 15 amino acids. CDR3 region: CASSPTRGENTEAFF. CDR3 nucleotides: TGTGCCAGCTCACCAACCAGGGGGGAGAACACTGAAGCTTTCTTT.

This clonotype was found a few times. The CDR3 DNA reads as TGCAGTGCCCACAGGGGCAGCTCCTACGAGCAGTACTTC. It translates to CSAHRGSSYEQYF. The V gene is TRBV20-1, the J gene TRBJ2-7, with 7 positions matching TRBD1. The germline CDR1 and CDR2 sequences are DFQATT and SNEGSKA (reference sequence). The CDR3 totals 13 residues. V lost 6 bases and J lost 0; bases outside the gene matches: 5.

The chain couples TRBV6-5 to TRBJ1-1, with D perhaps matching TRBD1 (5 bases). CDR1 is MNHEY and CDR2 is SVGAGI in the germline V gene. Trimming cost V 2 bases and J 1 base, with 11 bases left between them. There are 15 residues in the CDR3. The CDR3 spells CASSYLGRRNTEAFF. The DNA of the CDR3 is TGTGCCAGCAGTTACCTGGGACGGAGGAACACTGAAGCTTTCTTT.

The V gene is TRBV6-2 or TRBV6-3, the J gene TRBJ2-1; the D gene is possibly TRBD1 (5 bases). CDR3 length: 12 amino acids. Germline-derived CDR1 and CDR2 are MNHEY and SVGEGT. V lost 6 bases, J lost 8 bases, and 11 bases lay in between. The CDR3 loop is CASRGQGHEQFF. In nucleotides, the CDR3 is TGTGCCAGCAGGGGTCAGGGCCATGAGCAGTTCTTC.

V is TRBV7-9 and J is TRBJ1-5; D is ambiguous. CDR1 and CDR2 from the germline V gene are SEHNR and FQNEAQ (reference sequence). This CDR3 comprises 12 residues. The ends were cut back, 7 bases at V and 5 bases at J, with 9 bases in the middle. The CDR3 DNA is TGTGCCAGCAACTCCCCGGATCAGCCCCAGCATTTT. Translation: CASNSPDQPQHF.